Presented here are 27 T cell receptor beta chains from one specimen sequenced in a study of T cells after yellow fever vaccination. MiXCR, run by TCRdb on the 5' RACE reads, gives a single entry per CDR3 protein. The sample shows around 310,000 distinct CDR3 sequences, roughly 9.4% of them seen only once. The sample in question was PBMCs, obtained on the day of the first yellow fever vaccination. The origin of the receptors is a man aged 18 to 29 who received the YFV17D yellow fever vaccine.

This clonotype was seen ten or more times. The chain employs TRBV9 and TRBJ2-2; D is tentatively TRBD1 or TRBD2 (5 bases each). Per germline, CDR1 SGDLS and CDR2 YYNGEE. The length of the CDR3 is 16 residues. V dropped 0 bases and J dropped 3 bases, with 12 bases sitting between them. CDR3 sequence reads: CASSVGAGAYTGELFF. CDR3 bases: TGTGCCAGCAGCGTAGGGGCCGGGGCCTACACCGGGGAGCTGTTTTTT.

The gene calls are TRBV6-5 and TRBJ2-7; no definite D call. This CDR3 region has 15 residues. Germline loops: CDR1 MNHEY, CDR2 SVGAGI. Trimming cost V 4 bases and J 0 bases, with 13 bases left between them. The CDR3 reads CASSSPRPSSYEQYF. Written as DNA, the CDR3 is TGTGCCAGCAGTTCCCCCCGTCCAAGCTCCTACGAGCAGTACTTC.

The table lists this clonotype with a few counts. The rearrangement joins TRBV7-9 to TRBJ1-2, with D possibly TRBD1 on 5 matching bases. Germline values: CDR1 SEHNR, CDR2 FQNEAQ (reference sequence). CDR3 size: 13 residues. The V end lost 2 bases, the J end lost 6 bases, and 10 bases lay between the germline ends. The DNA of the CDR3 is TGTGCCAGCAGCTTAACGCGGGGGGATGGCTACACCTTC. Amino acids: CASSLTRGDGYTF.

This clonotype was observed at least ten times. The V call is TRBV5-6, the J call TRBJ2-7; 7 positions match TRBD1. CDR3 size: 17 residues. CDR1 is SGHDT, CDR2 YYEEEE, per germline. After removal of 0 bases from V and 2 bases from J, the junction contained 11 bases not matched to a gene. CDR3 protein: CASSLDLYRGRPYEQYF. CDR3 nucleotides: TGTGCCAGCAGCTTGGACCTATACAGGGGTCGACCCTACGAGCAGTACTTC.

The chain links TRBV10-3 to TRBJ1-2; a weak D match, TRBD1 (5 bases). V shed 4 bases and J shed 6 bases, with 9 bases lying between them. The length of the CDR3 is 12 residues. Germline V gene sequence: CDR1 ENHRY, CDR2 SYGVKD. CDR3 coding DNA: TGTGCCATCAGTGCGGAACAGGATGGCTACACCTTC. This encodes CAISAEQDGYTF.

V and J are TRBV6-5 and TRBJ1-2; D gene unclear. The CDR3 consists of 13 residues. Trimming took off 5 bases at V and 3 bases at J, with 10 bases between the two ends. Germline CDR1 reads MNHEY; CDR2 reads SVGAGI. CDR3 region: CASSVASYYGYTF. The CDR3 coding sequence is TGTGCCAGCAGTGTCGCGAGTTACTATGGCTACACCTTC.

About this clonotype: A read error may account for a junction end that differs from germline. V is TRBV20-1 and J is TRBJ2-1, with 10 bases that match TRBD1. CDR3 length equals 16 residues. Germline CDR1 and CDR2: DFQATT and SNEGSKA (reference sequence). The CDR3 DNA is TGCTGTGCTAGAGGGACAGGGGATACGACTTACAATGAGCAGTTCTTC. Translation gives CCARGTGDTTYNEQFF.

This clonotype appeared a few times. V usage is TRBV5-1 and J usage is TRBJ2-1; TRBD2 matches 9 bases. The CDR3 is made up of 20 amino acids. Germline-derived CDR1 and CDR2 are SGHRS and YFSETQ. V was pared by 0 bases and J by 0 bases, with 13 bases of the junction left unmatched. CDR3 coding DNA: TGCGCCAGCAGCTTGGAGGGGTACAGCGGGGGGTCGAGCTCCTACAATGAGCAGTTCTTC. This gives the protein CASSLEGYSGGSSSYNEQFF. Full variable domain (outside the CDR3, taken from reference TRBV5-1 and TRBJ2-1): KAGVTQTPRYLIKTRGQQVTLSCSPISGHRSVSWYQQTPGQGLQFLFEYFSETQRNKGNFPGRFSGRQFSNSRSEMNVSTLELGDSALYLCASSLEGYSGGSSSYNEQFFGPGTRLTVL.

This clonotype turned up a few times. V gene TRBV5-5 combines with J gene TRBJ1-5; tentative D call: TRBD1 (5 bases). Trimming took 4 bases from V and 0 from J, leaving 14 bases between them. The CDR3 length is 16 residues. Germline CDR1 is SGHKS and CDR2 is YYEKEE (reference sequence). CDR3 coding DNA: TGTGCCAGCAGCCACGGACCGACAGCTAGCAATCAGCCCCAGCATTTT. Translated: CASSHGPTASNQPQHF. Based on the CDR3 plus reference TRBV5-5 and TRBJ1-5, the full variable domain is DAGVTQSPTHLIKTRGQQVTLRCSPISGHKSVSWYQQVLGQGPQFIFQYYEKEERGRGNFPDRFSARQFPNYSSELNVNALLLGDSALYLCASSHGPTASNQPQHFGDGTRLSIL.

This clonotype was observed many times. The gene calls are TRBV19 and TRBJ2-6; 8 bases match TRBD1. This CDR3 is built from 16 residues. V was pared by 5 bases and J by 3 bases, with 6 bases of the junction left unmatched. Germline lookup yields CDR1 LNHDA and CDR2 SQIVND (reference sequence). The CDR3 DNA reads TGTGCCAGTAGTCGTCAGGGGGCCGGTGGGGCCAACGTCCTGACTTTC. Protein product: CASSRQGAGGANVLTF.

In its sample, this clonotype was seen a few times. This chain joins TRBV5-1 and TRBJ2-3; possibly TRBD2 for D (5 bases). Trimming stripped 0 bases from V and 0 bases from J, with 11 bases between. Germline V gene sequence: CDR1 SGHRS, CDR2 YFSETQ. CDR3 length equals 16 residues. CDR3 residues: CASSLAIAGSTDTQYF. The CDR3 nucleotides read TGCGCCAGCAGCTTGGCCATCGCGGGTAGCACAGATACGCAGTATTTT.

The CDR3, as DNA: TGCAGTGCTAGAGACGACTCCTACGAGCAGTACGTC. Translated: CSARDDSYEQYV. The J gene is TRBJ2-7, the V gene TRBV20-1, with unresolved D. V was trimmed by 0 bases and J by 0 bases, leaving 3 bases between them. This CDR3 is built from 12 residues. The germline V gene encodes CDR1 DFQATT and CDR2 SNEGSKA (reference sequence).

CDR3 protein: CASSTDRAGQDEQFF. CDR3 sequence (DNA): TGTGCCAGTAGTACGGACAGGGCGGGTCAAGATGAGCAGTTCTTC. The chain links TRBV19 to TRBJ2-1, with 8 bases matching TRBD1. Germline V gene data show CDR1 as LNHDA and CDR2 as SQIVND (reference sequence). This CDR3 spans 15 amino acids. The V gene end was trimmed by 4 bases and the J gene end by 8 bases; junction bases not matched to a gene: 10.

J is TRBJ1-6 and V is TRBV4-3, with D perhaps TRBD1 (5 bases). Trimming took off 0 bases at V and 13 bases at J, with 19 bases between the two ends. The CDR3 extends over 16 amino acids. Germline V gene lookup returns CDR1 LGHNA and CDR2 YSLEER. As DNA, the CDR3 is TGCGCCAGCAGCCAAGAGATAGGGACGACGGCCTCTCCCCTCCACTTT. Residues: CASSQEIGTTASPLHF.

This clonotype was seen at least ten times. The chain uses TRBV10-3 and TRBJ2-1; tentatively, D is TRBD1 (6 bases). The CDR3 has 12 amino acids. Germline lookup yields CDR1 ENHRY and CDR2 SYGVKD. Trimming removed 6 bases at V and 9 bases at J, with 12 bases between. The DNA for the CDR3 is TGTGCCATCAGCTCAGGGGTATCTGAGCAGTTCTTC. It codes for CAISSGVSEQFF.

The rearrangement uses TRBV7-3 and TRBJ1-2; the D is unclear. This CDR3 is built from 11 residues. V was clipped by 6 bases and J by 5 bases, with 7 bases between them. The germline CDR1 and CDR2 sequences are SGHTA and FQGTGA. The CDR3 region has the DNA TGTGCCAGCAGTAATGTTTATGGCTACACCTTC. Protein sequence: CASSNVYGYTF. The full variable domain, completed using reference TRBV7-3 and TRBJ1-2, is GAGVSQTPSNKVTEKGKYVELRCDPISGHTALYWYRQSLGQGPEFLIYFQGTGAADDSGLPNDRFFAVRPEGSVSTLKIQRTERGDSAVYLCASSNVYGYTFGSGTRLTVV.

The rearrangement joins TRBV7-3 to TRBJ2-2, with D unclear. Trimming cost V 8 bases and J 5 bases, with 12 bases left between them. The CDR3 extends over 13 amino acids. Germline CDR1 SGHTA, CDR2 FQGTGA. The CDR3 DNA follows: TGTGCCAGCGCACTGGGGAAAACCGGGGAGCTGTTTTTT. Its translation is CASALGKTGELFF.

This clonotype was seen only a few times. V is TRBV4-2 and J is TRBJ2-2, with D perhaps assigned TRBD1 or TRBD2 (5 bases each). The CDR3 covers 16 residues. The germline V gene has CDR1 LGHNA and CDR2 YNFKEQ. V dropped 4 bases and J dropped 8 bases, with 20 bases sitting between them. CDR3 sequence (DNA): TGTGCCAGCAGCCCCCGGGGCAGCCATGTGGGGGGGGAGCTGTTTTTT. It encodes CASSPRGSHVGGELFF.

In DNA form, the CDR3 reads TGTGCCAGGAGCAAACTTGATGAAGCTTTCTTT. Translated: CARSKLDEAFF. The J gene is TRBJ1-1, the V gene TRBV3-1; D gene ambiguous. Between the trimmed V and J ends, which lost 9 bases and 7 bases, there was a span of 12 bases. The CDR3 loop spans 11 amino acids. Germline V gives CDR1 LGHDT, CDR2 YNNKEL (reference sequence). The complete variable domain, with remaining parts taken from reference TRBV3-1 and TRBJ1-1, reads DTAVSQTPKYLVTQMGNDKSIKCEQNLGHDTMYWYKQDSKKFLKIMFSYNNKELIINETVPNRFSPKSPDKAHLNLHINSLELGDSAVYFCARSKLDEAFFGQGTRLTVV.

This clonotype showed up just a few times. The chain carries TRBV7-6 and TRBJ2-1, with D perhaps matching TRBD2 (6 bases). Per the germline V gene, CDR1 is SGHVS and CDR2 is FNYEAQ. V was pared by 8 bases and J by 7 bases, with 21 bases between. There are 15 residues in the CDR3. CDR3 in amino acids: CASAGSRDSINEQFF. As DNA, the CDR3 is TGTGCCAGCGCCGGGTCCCGGGACTCCATTAATGAGCAGTTCTTC.

The table lists this clonotype with many counts. V and J are TRBV11-2 and TRBJ2-1; 9 nucleotides line up with TRBD1. V lost 0 bases and J lost 7; bases outside the gene matches: 13. The CDR3 has 18 amino acids. Germline CDR1 is SGHAT and CDR2 is FQNNGV. The CDR3 region has the DNA TGTGCCAGCAGCTTAGAGCCGGGGACAGGGTTCGGCGTGAATGAGCAGTTCTTC. This codes for CASSLEPGTGFGVNEQFF.

The chain is built from TRBV4-1 and TRBJ2-3, with 11 nucleotides matching TRBD2. Germline CDR1 reads MGHRA; CDR2 reads YSYEKL. The CDR3 totals 19 residues. J was trimmed by 5 bases and V by 1 base; bases with no gene match: 14. CDR3 sequence reads: CASSQGALTSGGSRDTQYF. DNA for the CDR3: TGCGCCAGCAGCCAAGGGGCCCTTACTAGCGGGGGAAGTAGAGATACGCAGTATTTT.

The J gene is TRBJ1-6, the V gene TRBV15; D not resolved. Trimming cost V 3 bases and J 5 bases, with 11 bases left between them. Germline CDR1 reads LNHNV; CDR2 reads YYDKDF (reference sequence). CDR3 length: 15 amino acids. The CDR3 reads CATSRVGSDNSPLHF. CDR3 bases: TGTGCCACCAGCAGGGTTGGCAGCGATAATTCACCCCTCCACTTT.

This chain's CDR3 is CASSYGGSELKYSPLHF. The CDR3 DNA is TGTGCCAGCAGTTATGGCGGGTCGGAATTAAAGTATTCACCCCTCCACTTT. This rearrangement joins TRBV27 to TRBJ1-6, with D unclear. Trimming took 4 bases from V and 8 from J, leaving 21 bases between them. The V gene's germline CDR1 is MNHEY and CDR2 SMNVEV (reference sequence). The CDR3 runs 17 residues.

The chain recombines TRBV5-4 with TRBJ1-2; no definite D call. The V end lost 4 bases, the J end lost 0 bases, and 10 bases lay between the germline ends. CDR1 and CDR2 (germline): SGHNT, YYREEE (reference sequence). This CDR3 has 14 residues. The CDR3 nucleotides read TGTGCCAGCAGCGGACTAATAACTAACTATGGCTACACCTTC. As protein: CASSGLITNYGYTF.

This clonotype showed up many times. The V and J genes are TRBV20-1 and TRBJ2-1, with D possibly TRBD2 on 7 matching bases. Trimming removed 5 bases from V and 4 bases from J, with 15 bases in between. Germline CDR1 is DFQATT and CDR2 is SNEGSKA (reference sequence). CDR3 size: 14 residues. CDR3 amino acids: CSALWGGAYNEQFF. The CDR3 nucleotides read TGCAGTGCTCTGTGGGGGGGGGCTTACAATGAGCAGTTCTTC.

V usage is TRBV12-3 or TRBV12-4 and J usage is TRBJ2-1; perhaps TRBD1 as D (5 bases). The CDR3 extends over 16 amino acids. V lost 3 bases to trimming and J lost 5 bases, with 17 bases between them. CDR3 sequence: CASSFFSWTINNEQFF. CDR3 nucleotides: TGTGCCAGCAGTTTTTTTTCTTGGACAATAAACAATGAGCAGTTCTTC.